This T cell receptor beta chain was sequenced for a study of glioma-infiltrating T cells after dendritic cell vaccination. Only in-frame clones appear in the TCRdb table, and some are missing; sequencing was by immunoSEQ multiplex PCR. This sample has about 87,000 clones, with around 90% found just once. The CDR3 has 14 residues. Germline assignment: CDR1 SGHNT and CDR2 YENEEA. J was trimmed by 3 bases and V by 5 bases; bases with no gene match: 4. The source is a human donor with glioblastoma. The gene calls are TRBV11-3 and TRBJ2-3, with 8 bases that match TRBD1. Sequencing used blood, obtained before dendritic cell vaccination. The CDR3 nucleotides are TGTGCCAGCAGCCGGGACAGGCTGACAGATACGCAGTATTTT. Protein sequence: CASSRDRLTDTQYF.